Listed below are T cell receptor beta chains from one sample, sequenced in a study of Graves' ophthalmopathy and Graves' hyperthyroidism. TCRdb called the multiplex PCR reads again in MiXCR, with one record for every CDR3 protein. The sample yields about 550,000 distinct CDR3 sequences, 35% to 45% seen once. The sequenced material came from peripheral blood or thyroid tissue (not recorded which). The receptors derive from an adult man with Graves' hyperthyroidism. The CDR3 runs from the conserved cysteine through the conserved F or W. A D gene is named only where the DNA matches it firmly. Clone size is not always given. Where it is, it says once, few, many or a class for expanded clones.

j_gene: TRBJ1-2
d_gene: TRBD1
abundance: few
len: 14
v_gene: TRBV6-5
CDR3nt: TGTGCCAGCAGTGGCTACAGGGGGCAGGATGGCTACACCTTC
CDR3aa: CASSGYRGQDGYTF

j_gene: TRBJ2-5
d_gene: TRBD2
abundance: many
len: 17
v_gene: TRBV19
CDR3nt: TGTGCCAGTAGTACGATAATAGCGGGAGGGGGGGGAGAGACCCAGTACTTC
CDR3aa: CASSTIIAGGGGETQYF

j_gene: TRBJ2-1
d_gene: NA
abundance: NA
len: 11
v_gene: TRBV7-6
CDR3nt: TGTGCCAGCAGCTTAACAAATGAGCAGTTCTTC
CDR3aa: CASSLTNEQFF

j_gene: TRBJ1-4
d_gene: TRBD1
abundance: many
len: 17
v_gene: TRBV7-2
CDR3nt: TGTGCCAGCAGCCGAGGACAGGGGGCTGCAACTAATGAAAAACTGTTTTTT
CDR3aa: CASSRGQGAATNEKLFF

j_gene: TRBJ1-6
d_gene: NA
abundance: many
len: 14
v_gene: TRBV10-3
CDR3nt: TGTGCCATCAGGCCGGGTCTCGATAATTCACCCCTCCACTTT
CDR3aa: CAIRPGLDNSPLHF

j_gene: TRBJ2-3
d_gene: TRBD2
abundance: NA
len: 15
v_gene: TRBV7-6
CDR3nt: TGTGCCAGCAGCATACTAGCGGGAGGGTCGGATACGCAGTATTTT
CDR3aa: CASSILAGGSDTQYF

j_gene: TRBJ1-3
d_gene: NA
abundance: many
len: 11
v_gene: TRBV6-5
CDR3nt: TGTGCCAGCAGTGTCGGAAACACCATATATTTT
CDR3aa: CASSVGNTIYF

j_gene: TRBJ1-3
d_gene: NA
abundance: many
len: 13
v_gene: TRBV11-3
CDR3nt: TGTGCCAGCAGCTCGGCCGGAGAGGACACCATATATTTT
CDR3aa: CASSSAGEDTIYF

j_gene: TRBJ1-2
d_gene: NA
abundance: many
len: 13
v_gene: TRBV24-1
CDR3nt: TGTGCCACCAGTGATTTGGATGGGGTTCGCTACACCTTC
CDR3aa: CATSDLDGVRYTF

j_gene: TRBJ2-1
d_gene: NA
abundance: once
len: 13
v_gene: TRBV19
CDR3nt: TGTGCCAGTAGTATGTACCGAGACAATGAGCAGTTCTTC
CDR3aa: CASSMYRDNEQFF

j_gene: TRBJ2-5
d_gene: NA
abundance: many
len: 13
v_gene: TRBV7-2
CDR3nt: TGTGCCAGCAGGACACCGGGAACCCAGACCCAGTACTTC
CDR3aa: CASRTPGTQTQYF

j_gene: TRBJ1-1
d_gene: TRBD1
abundance: many
len: 13
v_gene: TRBV29-1
CDR3nt: TGCAGCGTTGAAGATGGGGACAGGCTAGAAGCTTTCTTT
CDR3aa: CSVEDGDRLEAFF

j_gene: TRBJ1-6
d_gene: NA
abundance: many
len: 12
v_gene: TRBV6-5
CDR3nt: TGTGCCAGCAGTGCCACCGTTTCACCCCTCCACTTT
CDR3aa: CASSATVSPLHF

j_gene: TRBJ1-6
d_gene: NA
abundance: many
len: 16
v_gene: TRBV2
CDR3nt: TGTGCCAGCAGTGAAGCCAACCCTACCTATAATTCACCCCTCCACTTT
CDR3aa: CASSEANPTYNSPLHF

j_gene: TRBJ1-1
d_gene: NA
abundance: many
len: 14
v_gene: TRBV2
CDR3nt: TGTGCCAGCAGTGATCCTTGGATGAACACTGAAGCTTTCTTT
CDR3aa: CASSDPWMNTEAFF

j_gene: TRBJ1-1
d_gene: NA
abundance: many
len: 11
v_gene: TRBV3-1
CDR3nt: TGTGCCAGCAGCCATGGATCTGAAGCTTTCTTT
CDR3aa: CASSHGSEAFF